This TCR beta chain was identified during a study of shared clonotypes between healthy human individuals. As originally analysed: With immunoSEQ giving junction-only sequences and no quality scores, filtering differed. Assay: immunoSEQ multiplex PCR; the TCRdb copy retains only in-frame clones and omits some. For V, J and clone size, that table is used; D and trimming come from the DNA. The sample shows around 690,000 clones, 80% to 95% of them seen only once. Per the germline V gene, CDR1 is LNHDA and CDR2 is SQIVND (reference sequence). The V gene end was trimmed by 3 bases and the J gene end by 4 bases; junction bases not matched to a gene: 1. The CDR3 extends over 15 amino acids. This clone came up once.

The sequence came from a man aged 18 to 29 in good health. Some clones in this sample may be carry-over from other donors' samples. The material sequenced was memory CD8+ T cells from PBMCs. Subset given: CD45RO+ cells pooled with CCR7-negative TemRA cells. This sequence joins TRBV19 and TRBJ2-2; 11 bases fit TRBD1. CDR3 loop: CASSIGTGGTGELFF. Written as DNA, the CDR3 is TGTGCCAGTAGTATCGGGACAGGGGGCACCGGGGAGCTGTTTTTT.